The 23 T cell receptor beta chains in this list originate from one sample, sequenced in a study of molecular identifiers for immune sequencing clone quantification. TCRdb recomputed calls from the PCR reads with MiXCR, one row per CDR3 protein. Of about half a million distinct CDR3 sequences detected, roughly 23% appear once; the ten largest clones hold approximately 0.8%. Sequenced sample: naive CD8+ T cells from blood, with Jurkat cell RNA spiked in. Subset given: FACS-sorted CD8+CD4-CCR7+CD45RA+ naive T cells. The receptor set was obtained from a human donor in good health. Some libraries in this study had Jurkat cell RNA spiked in.

This clonotype has more than one count but fewer than ten. This sequence joins TRBV29-1 and TRBJ2-5; 7 bases agree with TRBD2. V dropped 4 bases and J dropped 4; count of bases not matched to a gene: 15. The CDR3 runs 16 residues. Germline V gene lookup returns CDR1 SQVTM and CDR2 ANQGSEA. In DNA form, the CDR3 reads TGCAGCGTTGGGAGGGATGGCGGGGGAAGAATAGAGACCCAGTACTTC. Protein product: CSVGRDGGGRIETQYF.

There are a few counts of this clonotype. The V gene is TRBV7-6, the J gene TRBJ2-7; 10 bases line up with TRBD1. Germline CDR1 and CDR2: SGHVS and FNYEAQ. V dropped 1 base and J dropped 6; count of bases not matched to a gene: 6. The CDR3 runs to 15 residues. CDR3 nucleotides: TGTGCCAGCAGCTTAGACCGGGACAGGGGACTCGAGCAGTACTTC. Protein: CASSLDRDRGLEQYF.

The table lists this clonotype with a few counts. This chain links TRBV4-3 with TRBJ1-2; no firm D call. The V gene's germline CDR1 is LGHNA and CDR2 YSLEER. CDR3 length: 14 amino acids. Trimming took off 0 bases at V and 4 bases at J, with 9 bases between the two ends. The CDR3 region is CASSQDRALYGYTF. The CDR3 DNA is TGCGCCAGCAGCCAAGATCGCGCACTCTATGGCTACACCTTC.

As for this clonotype: Given the absence of the conserved phenylalanine or tryptophan at the CDR3 end, a read error is likely. The chain carries TRBV12-3 or TRBV12-4 and TRBJ2-3; TRBD2 agrees at 9 bases. The length of the CDR3 is 15 residues. After removal of 3 bases from V and 3 bases from J, the junction contained 4 bases not matched to a gene. CDR3 bases: TGTGCCAGCAGTTTTAGCGGGGGATTTACAGATACGCAGTATTCT. It is translated as CASSFSGGFTDTQYS.

This clonotype was recorded a few times. The chain couples TRBV12-3 or TRBV12-4 to TRBJ2-5; TRBD2 matches 8 bases. There are 17 residues in the CDR3. Losses at the gene ends were 2 bases for V and 0 bases for J; bases not matched to a gene: 8. CDR3 sequence: CASSLTAGGPYQETQYF. Written as DNA, the CDR3 is TGTGCCAGCAGTTTAACGGCGGGGGGCCCGTACCAAGAGACCCAGTACTTC.

With regard to this clonotype: A read error may be the cause here, since a much bigger clone is one base away. V is TRBV29-1 and J is TRBJ1-4; D uncertain. The germline V gene has CDR1 SQVTM and CDR2 ANQGSEA. The CDR3 has 13 amino acids. The germline V and J ends were trimmed by 6 bases and 10 bases, with 18 bases remaining between them. For the CDR3, the DNA is TGCAGCGTAGTTCCGGCGGCGGATGTAAAACTGTTTTTT. Protein: CSVVPAADVKLFF.

This clonotype has more than one count but fewer than ten. In DNA, the CDR3 is TGTGCCAGTAGTTGGACAGCCAACAATCAGCCCCAGCATTTT. The encoded protein is CASSWTANNQPQHF. The rearrangement links TRBV19 to TRBJ1-5; D might be TRBD1 (6 bases). The germline V gene has CDR1 LNHDA and CDR2 SQIVND (reference sequence). V shed 5 bases and J shed 3 bases, with 11 bases lying between them. The CDR3 totals 14 residues. Looking up the rest from reference TRBV19 and TRBJ1-5 gives the full variable domain: DGGITQSPKYLFRKEGQNVTLSCEQNLNHDAMYWYRQDPGQGLRLIYYSQIVNDFQKGDIAEGYSVSREKKESFPLTVTSAQKNPTAFYLCASSWTANNQPQHFGDGTRLSIL.

The table lists this clonotype with a few counts. The genes are TRBV5-6 and TRBJ2-5; D remains ambiguous. This CDR3 is 13 amino acids long. Germline CDR1 is SGHDT and CDR2 is YYEEEE. V was cut by 1 base and J by 6 bases, with 10 bases left in between. As DNA, the CDR3 is TGTGCCAGCAGCTTGTATTCAATGCAGACCCAGTACTTC. Its translation is CASSLYSMQTQYF.

This clonotype was seen more than once but under ten times. The chain has TRBV20-1 and TRBJ1-1, with D maybe TRBD1 (5 bases). The CDR3 is made up of 15 amino acids. V gave up 0 bases and J gave up 1 base, with 12 bases separating them. The germline gives CDR1 DFQATT, CDR2 SNEGSKA (reference sequence). CDR3 protein: CSARDLGLSNTEAFF. The CDR3 DNA reads TGCAGTGCTAGAGATCTGGGGCTTTCGAACACTGAAGCTTTCTTT.

The V gene is TRBV10-3, the J gene TRBJ2-1, with D tentatively TRBD1 (6 bases). The V end lost 3 bases, the J end lost 2 bases, and 17 bases lay between the germline ends. The length of the CDR3 is 17 residues. The germline gives CDR1 ENHRY, CDR2 SYGVKD. The CDR3 spells CAISDVAGEIAYNEQFF. Written as DNA, the CDR3 is TGTGCCATCAGTGATGTGGCAGGGGAAATAGCCTACAATGAGCAGTTCTTC.

This clonotype came up many times. The genes are TRBV5-6 and TRBJ1-1; D perhaps matches TRBD1 (5 bases). Trimming removed 3 bases at V and 6 bases at J, with 12 bases between. Germline values: CDR1 SGHDT, CDR2 YYEEEE. The CDR3 length is 13 residues. The CDR3: CASSWWGGAEAFF. The CDR3 DNA reads TGTGCCAGCAGCTGGTGGGGGGGGGCTGAAGCTTTCTTT.

The sample holds a few counts of this clonotype. Written as DNA, the CDR3 is TGTGCCAGCAGTCCCCGACAAGATACGCAGTATTTT. Translating it yields CASSPRQDTQYF. The chain is built from TRBV27 and TRBJ2-3, with unresolved D. This CDR3 is 12 amino acids long. From germline, CDR1 is MNHEY and CDR2 SMNVEV (reference sequence). V dropped 5 bases and J dropped 5 bases, with 8 bases sitting between them.

With regard to this clonotype: A much larger clone is a single base away; this may be a read error. This sequence joins TRBV4-1 and TRBJ1-1, with D possibly TRBD1 on 5 matching bases. The CDR3 spans 14 residues. V was clipped by 4 bases and J by 2 bases, with 11 bases between them. Germline V gene sequence: CDR1 MGHRA, CDR2 YSYEKL. Here the CDR3 reads CASSRYQGNTEAFF. The CDR3 nucleotides are TGCGCCAGCAGCCGCTATCAGGGTAACACTGAAGCTTTCTTT.

This clonotype was found a few times. V and J are TRBV23-1 and TRBJ2-7; 7 positions match TRBD2. TRBV23-1 is flagged as an ORF with uncertain function. The CDR3 spans 20 residues. V was clipped by 2 bases and J by 0 bases; unmatched bases: 19. The CDR3 DNA sequence: TGCGCCAGCAGTCAAAATCCTGTTCTGTGGGGGGGACCTGTCTCCTACGAGCAGTACTTC. Its translation is CASSQNPVLWGGPVSYEQYF.

This clonotype was picked up many times. This chain connects TRBV20-1 to TRBJ2-7; TRBD1 might be the D (5 bases). Germline CDR1 and CDR2: DFQATT and SNEGSKA (reference sequence). V was pared by 6 bases and J by 4 bases, with 10 bases between. The CDR3 runs to 11 residues. For the CDR3, the DNA is TGCAGTGCGCGTGGGGCATACGAGCAGTACTTC. Protein sequence: CSARGAYEQYF.

This clonotype was picked up many times. V is TRBV7-2 and J is TRBJ2-6; D remains ambiguous. V lost 5 bases and J lost 0, with 11 bases in between. Germline CDR1 and CDR2: SGHTA and FQGNSA. The CDR3 loop spans 16 amino acids. CDR3 DNA: TGTGCCAGCAGCGCGACCCCGTACTCTGGGGCCAACGTCCTGACTTTC. It translates to CASSATPYSGANVLTF.

This clonotype has more than one count but fewer than ten. Here the CDR3 DNA reads TGTGCCAGCAGTTATAGCGGGAGGGAGGTCGAGCAGTACTTC. Translated, it gives CASSYSGREVEQYF. The chain recombines TRBV28 with TRBJ2-7; TRBD2 aligns across 11 bases. Germline V gives CDR1 MDHEN, CDR2 SYDVKM. V trimming: 4 bases; J trimming: 6 bases; junction bases outside the gene matches: 5. The CDR3 contains 14 residues. Looking up the rest from reference TRBV28 and TRBJ2-7 gives the full variable domain: DVKVTQSSRYLVKRTGEKVFLECVQDMDHENMFWYRQDPGLGLRLIYFSYDVKMKEKGDIPEGYSVSREKKERFSLILESASTNQTSMYLCASSYSGREVEQYFGPGTRLTVT.

This clonotype appeared many times. This sequence joins TRBV12-3 or TRBV12-4 and TRBJ2-3; TRBD1 might be the D (5 bases). V was clipped by 9 bases and J by 2 bases, with 15 bases between them. The length of the CDR3 is 14 residues. CDR3 bases: TGTGCCAGTCAAGACAGCTTATACACAGATACGCAGTATTTT. Its protein product is CASQDSLYTDTQYF.

The chain employs TRBV15 and TRBJ2-3; D may be TRBD1 or TRBD2 (5 bases each). The CDR3 consists of 15 residues. Germline V gives CDR1 LNHNV, CDR2 YYDKDF (reference sequence). Trimming took 3 bases from V and 3 from J, leaving 13 bases between them. CDR3: CATSSGTLVTDTQYF. The CDR3 region has the DNA TGTGCCACCAGCAGCGGGACCCTAGTGACAGATACGCAGTATTTT.

The V and J genes are TRBV2 and TRBJ1-3; no definite D call. Germline V CDR1 and CDR2: SNHLY, FYNNEI. V was clipped by 7 bases and J by 4 bases, with 17 bases between them. CDR3 length: 15 residues. CDR3 in DNA: TGTGCCAGCATGGTTAGCAAGGGAGCCGGAAACACCATATATTTT. It codes for CASMVSKGAGNTIYF.

In its sample, this clonotype was seen a few times. The V gene is TRBV9, the J gene TRBJ2-6, with 10 bases matching TRBD1. The V gene's germline CDR1 is SGDLS and CDR2 YYNGEE. After removal of 4 bases from V and 2 bases from J, the junction contained 12 bases not matched to a gene. CDR3 size: 19 residues. The CDR3 DNA sequence: TGTGCCAGCAGCCCGACCGGGACAGGGGTGTTGGCTGGGGCCAACGTCCTGACTTTC. Translation: CASSPTGTGVLAGANVLTF.

This clonotype occurred a few times. This chain joins TRBV9 and TRBJ2-2; 8 nucleotides match TRBD2. CDR3 size: 15 residues. Germline assignment: CDR1 SGDLS and CDR2 YYNGEE. J gave up 7 bases and V 2 bases, and 7 bases lay outside the gene matches. The CDR3 DNA reads TGTGCCAGCAGCGTTACCCAGCGGGGGATCGGGGAGCTGTTTTTT. Amino acids: CASSVTQRGIGELFF.

The chain employs TRBV7-9 and TRBJ2-1; perhaps TRBD1 as D (6 bases). Per the germline V gene, CDR1 is SEHNR and CDR2 is FQNEAQ (reference sequence). V lost 5 bases to trimming and J lost 6 bases, with 14 bases between them. This CDR3 has 14 residues. CDR3 in DNA: TGTGCCAGCAGCCCCCCCTCAGGGGTCAATGAGCAGTTCTTC. Protein sequence: CASSPPSGVNEQFF.